These 12 T cell receptor beta chains were sequenced from one sample in a study of Graves' ophthalmopathy and Graves' hyperthyroidism. For repertoire sequencing, the TCR beta CDR3 regions were amplified from RNA transcripts. HTBI primers were used in a first-round RT-PCR, which preceded a second-round multiplex PCR. Via MiXCR, TCRdb re-called the multiplex PCR reads, giving one row per CDR3 protein. This table has under 800,000 distinct CDR3 sequences, approximately 22% appearing once. Material: peripheral blood. These TCRs come from a young woman with stable Graves' hyperthyroidism. Some clones in this sample may be carry-over from other donors' samples.

This clonotype was seen repeatedly, ten times or more. The chain recombines TRBV6-5 with TRBJ2-7; D is possibly TRBD1 (7 bases). V was clipped by 5 bases and J by 6 bases, with 17 bases between them. The germline V gene has CDR1 MNHEY and CDR2 SVGAGI. The CDR3 runs 14 residues. This CDR3 reads CASSLRGDLFEQYF. DNA of the CDR3: TGTGCCAGCAGTCTCAGGGGGGACTTGTTCGAGCAGTACTTC.

DNA for the CDR3: TGCAGTGCCAACCAGGTCGACAGCTCCTACGAGCAGTACTTC. This sequence encodes CSANQVDSSYEQYF. The gene calls are TRBV20-1 and TRBJ2-7, with D perhaps matching TRBD1 (5 bases). This CDR3 is 14 amino acids long. Germline V gene sequence: CDR1 DFQATT, CDR2 SNEGSKA (reference sequence). V lost 6 bases and J 0 bases, leaving 15 bases between the germline ends.

This clonotype appeared once. The chain carries TRBV13 and TRBJ1-1; no reliable D call. This CDR3 comprises 13 residues. Trimming left V 6 bases short and J 4 bases short, with 12 bases between. Germline lookup yields CDR1 PRHDT and CDR2 FYEKMQ (reference sequence). The CDR3 sequence is CASRSGVGTEAFF. The CDR3 nucleotides read TGTGCCAGCAGGTCCGGGGTGGGCACTGAAGCTTTCTTT.

The rearrangement links TRBV25-1 to TRBJ1-1; D might be TRBD1 (5 bases). The CDR3 is 16 amino acids. Germline CDR1 MGHDK, CDR2 SYGVNS. V lost 8 bases, J lost 1 base, and 20 bases lay in between. CDR3 sequence (DNA): TGTGCCAGCTCTACCGGAGGCCCCGGGGGGAACACTGAAGCTTTCTTT. Amino acids: CASSTGGPGGNTEAFF.

This clonotype was detected many times. The V gene is TRBV12-3 or TRBV12-4, the J gene TRBJ2-7, with TRBD2 matching 13 bases. Trimming removed 2 bases from V and 0 bases from J; junction bases left unmatched: 7. The CDR3 covers 18 residues. This chain's CDR3 is CASSLPGLAGTGSYEQYF. The CDR3 DNA is TGTGCCAGCAGTTTACCGGGACTAGCGGGGACCGGCTCCTACGAGCAGTACTTC.

A word on this clonotype: The CDR3 does not close with the conserved phenylalanine or tryptophan, likely indicating a read error. No DNA is shown, since the ends of the CDR3 on it are uncertain; the CDR3 is the one TCRdb lists. The rearrangement joins TRBV15 to TRBJ2-5; the table's D call of TRBD2 was not tested on the DNA. CDR1 is LNHNV, CDR2 YYDKDF, per germline (reference sequence). Including both end residues, the CDR3 is 14 amino acids long. This CDR3 is CATSRRDPGETQDY.

This clonotype was recorded at least ten times. The CDR3 region is CASSLNKDGYTF. The CDR3 DNA follows: TGTGCCAGCAGCTTAAATAAAGATGGCTACACCTTC. The V gene is TRBV11-2, the J gene TRBJ1-2; no clear D. The V end lost 2 bases, the J end lost 6 bases, and 7 bases lay between the germline ends. CDR3 length equals 12 residues. Germline V gene lookup returns CDR1 SGHAT and CDR2 FQNNGV.

This clonotype was seen repeatedly, ten times or more. This chain uses TRBV4-1 with TRBJ1-2; TRBD1 is a possible D gene (5 bases). CDR3 length: 15 residues. CDR1 MGHRA and CDR2 YSYEKL come from the germline V gene. V was trimmed by 0 bases and J by 4 bases, leaving 12 bases between them. CDR3 sequence: CASSQDGGGVYGYTF. The CDR3 coding sequence is TGCGCCAGCAGCCAAGATGGGGGTGGAGTCTATGGCTACACCTTC.

This clonotype was found many times. The chain uses TRBV29-1 and TRBJ1-1; 9 bases match TRBD1. The CDR3 extends over 12 amino acids. V lost 7 bases, J lost 5 bases, and 5 bases stayed unmatched. Germline values: CDR1 SQVTM, CDR2 ANQGSEA. The CDR3 DNA reads as TGCAGCGCAGACAGGGGGATTACTGAAGCTTTCTTT. This encodes CSADRGITEAFF.

This clonotype was recorded at least ten times. The chain carries TRBV15 and TRBJ2-5, with a weak D call TRBD2 (5 bases). There are 14 residues in the CDR3. V was clipped by 1 base and J by 5 bases, with 11 bases between them. The germline CDR1 and CDR2 sequences are LNHNV and YYDKDF (reference sequence). CDR3 sequence: CATSRVPGMETQYF. CDR3 coding DNA: TGTGCCACCAGCAGAGTACCCGGGATGGAGACCCAGTACTTC.

This chain uses TRBV4-1 with TRBJ1-2; unclear D gene. V was cut by 1 base and J by 8 bases, with 11 bases left in between. Germline V gene sequence: CDR1 MGHRA, CDR2 YSYEKL. This CDR3 is built from 13 residues. The CDR3 is CASSQVEGNGYTF. The CDR3 nucleotides read TGCGCCAGCAGCCAAGTGGAGGGAAACGGCTACACCTTC.

The rearrangement uses TRBV20-1 and TRBJ1-2; the match to TRBD1 covers 9 bases. The CDR3 extends over 14 amino acids. Germline loops: CDR1 DFQATT, CDR2 SNEGSKA (reference sequence). Unmatched junction bases numbered 6, after V lost 2 bases and J lost 5 bases. Here the CDR3 DNA reads TGCAGTGCTAGAAACAGGGGGCGCAAGTATGGCTACACCTTC. Protein sequence: CSARNRGRKYGYTF.